This TCR beta chain originates from a study of blood T cell repertoires in COVID-19. Study at large: The origin of the acute and convalescent COVID-19 samples was the United States, Italy and Spain.

The method was immunoSEQ multiplex PCR; TCRdb's version includes in-frame clones alone and lacks a portion of them. This sample has fewer than 250,000 clones; around 90% occur once, and the top ten carry about 0.8%. The CDR3 runs to 15 residues. V lost 4 bases and J lost 4; bases outside the gene matches: 5. The germline CDR1 and CDR2 sequences are SGDLS and YYNGEE. The J gene is TRBJ2-1, the V gene TRBV9, with 10 bases identical to TRBD1. The receptor comes from a man aged 55 to 70 with COVID-19, enrolled during active disease. Sequenced sample: peripheral blood. CDR3 in amino acids: CASSPPGQGYNEQFF. Written as DNA, the CDR3 is TGTGCCAGCAGCCCCCCGGGACAGGGGTACAATGAGCAGTTCTTC.